This T cell receptor beta chain was identified in a study of T cells in Graves' hyperthyroidism and ophthalmopathy. Amplification yielded TCR beta CDR3 regions, with RNA transcripts as the source. Using the HTBI primer set, a first-round RT-PCR was run on the TCR CDR3. TCRdb independently ran MiXCR on the multiplex PCR reads; one entry per CDR3 protein. Here the sample spans 600,000 to 700,000 distinct CDR3 sequences, over 12% being singletons. The V end was cut by 4 bases, the J end by 0 bases, with 15 bases between. The CDR3 is 17 residues long. The receptor was isolated from a middle-aged woman with Graves' ophthalmopathy. V gene TRBV12-3 or TRBV12-4 combines with J gene TRBJ2-2; D may be TRBD1 (6 bases). The material sequenced was blood. The CDR3 nucleotides read TGTGCCAGCAGTTGGCCAACAGGGATTGCGAACACCGGGGAGCTGTTTTTT. Translated, it gives CASSWPTGIANTGELFF.